This T cell receptor beta chain was sequenced for a study of blood T cell repertoires in COVID-19. Libraries were prepared by immunoSEQ multiplex PCR; TCRdb keeps only in-frame clonotypes and omits some of them. This table has over 130,000 clones, over 60% appearing once. Per germline, CDR1 MNHEY and CDR2 SMNVEV (reference sequence). The CDR3 sequence is 14 residues long. V shed 5 bases, J shed 11 bases, and the junction held 8 bases outside the gene matches. The chain is built from TRBV27 and TRBJ1-4; 10 bases agree with TRBD1. The source is a woman aged 50 to 65 who had recovered from COVID-19. The specimen sequenced was PBMCs or T cells enriched from blood (not recorded which). The CDR3 sequence: CASSPRDRGGKLFF. DNA for the CDR3: TGTGCCAGCAGTCCGCGGGACAGGGGAGGGAAACTGTTTTTT. The full variable domain, its missing parts supplied by reference TRBV27 and TRBJ1-4, is EAQVTQNPRYLITVTGKKLTVTCSQNMNHEYMSWYRQDPGLGLRQIYYSMNVEVTDKGDVPEGYKVSRKEKRNFPLILESPSPNQTSLYFCASSPRDRGGKLFFGSGTQLSVL.